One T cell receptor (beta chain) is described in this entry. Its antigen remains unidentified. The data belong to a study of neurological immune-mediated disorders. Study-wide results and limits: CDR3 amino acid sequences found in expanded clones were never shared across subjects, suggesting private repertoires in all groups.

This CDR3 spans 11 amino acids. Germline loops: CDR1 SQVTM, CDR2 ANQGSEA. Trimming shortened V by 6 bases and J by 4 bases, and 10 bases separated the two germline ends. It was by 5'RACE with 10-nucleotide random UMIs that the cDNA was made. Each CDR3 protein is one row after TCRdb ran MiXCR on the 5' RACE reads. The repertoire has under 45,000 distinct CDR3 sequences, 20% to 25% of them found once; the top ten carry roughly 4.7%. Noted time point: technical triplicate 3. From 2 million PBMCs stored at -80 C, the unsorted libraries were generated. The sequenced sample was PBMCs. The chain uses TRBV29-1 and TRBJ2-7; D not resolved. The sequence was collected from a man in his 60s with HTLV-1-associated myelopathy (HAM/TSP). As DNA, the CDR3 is TGCAGCGTGGCCACCGGGTACGAGCAGTACTTC. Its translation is CSVATGYEQYF.